The source of this TCR beta chain is a study of T cell repertoires in cytomegalovirus infection. V was clipped by 1 base and J by 3 bases, with 16 bases between them. CDR3 size: 16 residues. In germline, CDR1 is SGHVS, CDR2 FNYEAQ. MiXCR, run by TCRdb on the reads, gives a single entry per CDR3 protein. This repertoire shows around 300,000 distinct CDR3 sequences, roughly 25% found once; its top ten account for 14%. This clonotype was counted many times. The clonotype comes from a human donor in good health (CMV status not recorded). Some clones in this sample may be carry-over from other donors' samples. The sequenced sample consisted of PBMCs. V and J are TRBV7-6 and TRBJ2-7; D ambiguous. The CDR3 DNA follows: TGTGCCAGCAGCTTAGTTGCCCCCTCAGCTTTCTACGAGCAGTACTTC. Translating it yields CASSLVAPSAFYEQYF. Looking up the rest from reference TRBV7-6 and TRBJ2-7 gives the full variable domain: GAGVSQSPRYKVTKRGQDVALRCDPISGHVSLYWYRQALGQGPEFLTYFNYEAQQDKSGLPNDRFSAERPEGSISTLTIQRTEQRDSAMYRCASSLVAPSAFYEQYFGPGTRLTVT.